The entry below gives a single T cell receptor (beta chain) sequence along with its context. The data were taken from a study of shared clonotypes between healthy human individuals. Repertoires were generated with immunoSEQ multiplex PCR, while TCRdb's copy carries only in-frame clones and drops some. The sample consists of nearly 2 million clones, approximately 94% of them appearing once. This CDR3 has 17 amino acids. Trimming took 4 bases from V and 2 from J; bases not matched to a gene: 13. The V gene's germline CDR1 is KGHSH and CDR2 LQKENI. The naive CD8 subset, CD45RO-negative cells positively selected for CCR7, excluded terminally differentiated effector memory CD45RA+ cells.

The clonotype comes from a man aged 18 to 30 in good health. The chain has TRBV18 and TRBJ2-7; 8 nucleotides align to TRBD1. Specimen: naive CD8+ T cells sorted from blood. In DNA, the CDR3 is TGTGCCAGCTCACTTTCAGACCGGGACAGGAATACCTACGAGCAGTACTTC. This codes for CASSLSDRDRNTYEQYF.